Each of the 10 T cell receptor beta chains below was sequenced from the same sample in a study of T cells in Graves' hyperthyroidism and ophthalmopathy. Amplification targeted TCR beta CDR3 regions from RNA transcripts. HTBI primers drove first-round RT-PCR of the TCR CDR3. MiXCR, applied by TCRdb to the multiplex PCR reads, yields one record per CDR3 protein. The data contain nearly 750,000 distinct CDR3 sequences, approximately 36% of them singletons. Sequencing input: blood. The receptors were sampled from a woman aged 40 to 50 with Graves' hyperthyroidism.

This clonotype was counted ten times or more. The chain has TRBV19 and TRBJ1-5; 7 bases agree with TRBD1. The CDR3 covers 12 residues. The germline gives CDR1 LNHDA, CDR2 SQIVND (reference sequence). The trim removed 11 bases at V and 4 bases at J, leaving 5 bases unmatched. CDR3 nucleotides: TGTGCCGTAGGACAGGTAAATCAGCCCCAGCATTTT. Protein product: CAVGQVNQPQHF.

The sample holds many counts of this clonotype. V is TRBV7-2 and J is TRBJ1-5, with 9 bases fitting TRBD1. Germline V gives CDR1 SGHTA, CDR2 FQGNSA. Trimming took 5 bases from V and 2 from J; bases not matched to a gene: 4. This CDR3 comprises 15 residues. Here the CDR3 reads CASSEWTGGNQPQHF. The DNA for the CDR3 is TGTGCCAGCAGCGAGTGGACAGGGGGCAATCAGCCCCAGCATTTT.

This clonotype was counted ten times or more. CDR3 in amino acids: CASSVEGGPYTEAFF. The CDR3 DNA sequence: TGTGCCAGCAGCGTAGAAGGAGGGCCCTACACTGAAGCTTTCTTT. V and J are TRBV9 and TRBJ1-1; D is undetermined. The CDR3 loop spans 15 amino acids. CDR1 is SGDLS and CDR2 is YYNGEE in the germline V gene. Trimming took off 0 bases at V and 3 bases at J, with 12 bases between the two ends. Looking up the rest from reference TRBV9 and TRBJ1-1 gives the full variable domain: DSGVTQTPKHLITATGQRVTLRCSPRSGDLSVYWYQQSLDQGLQFLIQYYNGEERAKGNILERFSAQQFPDLHSELNLSSLELGDSALYFCASSVEGGPYTEAFFGQGTRLTVV.

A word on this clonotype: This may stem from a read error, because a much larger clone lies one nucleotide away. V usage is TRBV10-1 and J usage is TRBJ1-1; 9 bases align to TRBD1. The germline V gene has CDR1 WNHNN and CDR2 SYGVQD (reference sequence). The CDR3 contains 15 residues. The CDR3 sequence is CASSDTGGLNTEALF. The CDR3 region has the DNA TGCGCCAGCAGCGATACAGGGGGCCTGAACACTGAAGCTCTCTTT.

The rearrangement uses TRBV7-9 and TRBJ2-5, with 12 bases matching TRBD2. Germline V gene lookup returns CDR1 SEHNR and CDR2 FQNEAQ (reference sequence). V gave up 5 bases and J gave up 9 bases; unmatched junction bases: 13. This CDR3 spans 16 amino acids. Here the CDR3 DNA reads TGTGCCAGCAGCGTACAGACTAGCGGGAGATTTGAGGCCCAGTACTTC. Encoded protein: CASSVQTSGRFEAQYF.

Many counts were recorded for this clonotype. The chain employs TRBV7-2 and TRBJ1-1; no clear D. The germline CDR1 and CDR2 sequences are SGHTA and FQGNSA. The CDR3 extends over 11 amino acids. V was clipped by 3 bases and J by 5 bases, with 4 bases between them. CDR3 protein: CASSLRTEAFF. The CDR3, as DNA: TGTGCCAGCAGCTTGAGAACTGAAGCTTTCTTT.

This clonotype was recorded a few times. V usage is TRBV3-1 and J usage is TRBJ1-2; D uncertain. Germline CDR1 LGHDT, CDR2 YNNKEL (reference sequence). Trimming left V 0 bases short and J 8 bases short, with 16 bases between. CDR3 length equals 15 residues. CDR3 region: CASSQDPQNLLGYTF. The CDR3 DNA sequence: TGTGCCAGCAGCCAAGATCCGCAGAACCTGCTCGGCTACACCTTC.

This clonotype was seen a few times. The CDR3 sequence is CATSEYGASYTF. For the CDR3, the DNA is TGTGCCACCAGTGAATACGGGGCAAGCTACACCTTC. The chain carries TRBV24-1 and TRBJ1-2; possible D gene TRBD1, 5 bases. The CDR3 has 12 amino acids. Trimming removed 4 bases from V and 9 bases from J, with 11 bases in between. CDR1 and CDR2 (germline): KGHDR, SFDVKD.

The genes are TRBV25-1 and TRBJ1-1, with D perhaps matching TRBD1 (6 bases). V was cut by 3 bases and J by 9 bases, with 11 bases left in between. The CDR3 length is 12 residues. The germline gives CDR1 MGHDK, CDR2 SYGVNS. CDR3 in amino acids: CASSDPGAQAFF. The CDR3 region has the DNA TGTGCCAGCAGTGATCCGGGGGCTCAAGCTTTCTTT.

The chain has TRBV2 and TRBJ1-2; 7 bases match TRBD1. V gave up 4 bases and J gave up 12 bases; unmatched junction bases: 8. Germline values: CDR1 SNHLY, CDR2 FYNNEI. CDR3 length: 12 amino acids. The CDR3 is CASSGTGGGNTF. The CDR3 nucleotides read TGTGCCAGCAGTGGGACAGGCGGTGGAAACACCTTC.